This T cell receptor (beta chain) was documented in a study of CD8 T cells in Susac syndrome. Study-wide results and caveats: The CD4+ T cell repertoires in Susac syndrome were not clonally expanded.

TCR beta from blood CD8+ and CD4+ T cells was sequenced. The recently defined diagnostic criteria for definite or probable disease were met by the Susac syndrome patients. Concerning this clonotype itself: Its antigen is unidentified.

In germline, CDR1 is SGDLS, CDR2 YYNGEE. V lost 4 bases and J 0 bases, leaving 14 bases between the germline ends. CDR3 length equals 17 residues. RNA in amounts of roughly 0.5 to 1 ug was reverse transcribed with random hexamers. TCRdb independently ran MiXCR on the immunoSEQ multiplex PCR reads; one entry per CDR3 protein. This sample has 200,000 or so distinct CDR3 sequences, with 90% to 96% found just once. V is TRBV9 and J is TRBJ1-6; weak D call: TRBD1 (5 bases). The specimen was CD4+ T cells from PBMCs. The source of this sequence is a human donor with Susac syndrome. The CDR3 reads CASSPSTGSSYNSPLHF. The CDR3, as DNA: TGTGCCAGCAGCCCGAGCACAGGCAGCTCCTATAATTCACCCCTCCACTTT.